This T cell receptor (beta chain) was recovered during a study of memory CD4+ T cells and cytomegalovirus serostatus. Study-wide context: This sample comes from healthy Belgian adults, under 10 CMV seropositive, approximately 24 seronegative.

Profiled with immunoSEQ multiplex PCR; TCRdb holds only in-frame clones, not every one. Of about 92,000 clones listed, 80% are singletons. The sort gate was single viable CD3+CD4+CD8-CD45RO+ cells for memory CD4+ T cells. This CDR3 has 15 residues. Germline trimming cut 3 bases from V and 3 bases from J; bases unmatched to any gene: 8. The germline gives CDR1 SGHDT, CDR2 YYEEEE. This receptor was taken from an adult in good health and CMV-seropositive. This sequence joins TRBV5-6 and TRBJ2-7; TRBD1 agrees at 8 bases. The sequenced material came from memory CD4+ T cells from blood. CDR3: CASSWGTGWNYEQYF. The DNA of the CDR3 is TGTGCCAGCAGCTGGGGGACAGGCTGGAACTACGAGCAGTACTTC.